Following are 5 T cell receptor beta chains from one sample sequenced in a study of blood T cell repertoires in COVID-19. Profiling relied on immunoSEQ multiplex PCR, and the TCRdb table lists in-frame clones only, not all of them. The sample gives 150,000 to 200,000 clones, 78% of which show up once; approximately 15% is in the top ten. The source material was peripheral blood. These receptors originate from a woman older than 75 with acute or convalescent COVID-19.

The J gene is TRBJ1-1, the V gene TRBV30, with 8 bases identical to TRBD1. Trimming at V came to 3 bases and at J to 3 bases, leaving 3 bases not matched to a gene. The CDR3 consists of 13 residues. Germline V gene data show CDR1 as GTSNPN and CDR2 as SVGIG (reference sequence). The CDR3 here is CAWSRQGHTEAFF. The CDR3 region has the DNA TGTGCCTGGAGCCGACAGGGGCACACTGAAGCTTTCTTT.

This rearrangement joins TRBV29-1 to TRBJ1-3; D is unresolved. Germline lookup yields CDR1 SQVTM and CDR2 ANQGSEA. Trimming left V 4 bases short and J 3 bases short, with 10 bases between. The CDR3 contains 13 residues. In DNA, the CDR3 is TGCAGCGTTGCCCCTGGGAGTGGAAACACCATATATTTT. Amino acids: CSVAPGSGNTIYF.

The chain recombines TRBV15 with TRBJ2-1, with 11 nucleotides matching TRBD2. V lost 1 base and J lost 5; bases outside the gene matches: 4. The germline gives CDR1 LNHNV, CDR2 YYDKDF (reference sequence). This CDR3 is 16 amino acids long. Here the CDR3 DNA reads TGTGCCACCAGCAGAGGGCTAGCGGGAGGCGACAATGAGCAGTTCTTC. Its translation: CATSRGLAGGDNEQFF.

V usage is TRBV7-2 and J usage is TRBJ1-3; possibly TRBD1 for D (5 bases). This CDR3 region has 13 residues. Germline CDR1 is SGHTA and CDR2 is FQGNSA. Trimming removed 1 base from V and 4 bases from J, with 5 bases in between. CDR3 in DNA: TGTGCCAGCAGCTTAGGGGGCGGAAACACCATATATTTT. Amino acids: CASSLGGGNTIYF.

This clone was found a few times. The rearrangement uses TRBV5-6 and TRBJ2-5, with a possible D match to TRBD1 (5 bases). The germline V gene encodes CDR1 SGHDT and CDR2 YYEEEE. The CDR3 runs to 13 residues. Deletions cut 1 base from V and 2 bases from J, with 6 bases between. This CDR3 is CASSLRQQETQYF. The CDR3 coding sequence is TGTGCCAGCAGCTTGCGACAGCAAGAGACCCAGTACTTC.